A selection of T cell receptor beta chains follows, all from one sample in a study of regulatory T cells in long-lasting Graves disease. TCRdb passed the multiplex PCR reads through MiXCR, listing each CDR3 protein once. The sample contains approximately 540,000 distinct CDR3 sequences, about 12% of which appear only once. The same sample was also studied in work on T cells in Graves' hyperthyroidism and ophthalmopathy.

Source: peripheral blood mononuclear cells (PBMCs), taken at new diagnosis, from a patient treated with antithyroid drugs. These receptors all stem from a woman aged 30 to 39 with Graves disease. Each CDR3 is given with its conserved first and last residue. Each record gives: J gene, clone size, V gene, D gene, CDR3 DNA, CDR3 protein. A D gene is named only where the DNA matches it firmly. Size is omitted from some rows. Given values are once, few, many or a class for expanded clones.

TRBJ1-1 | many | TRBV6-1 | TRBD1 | TGTGCCAGCAGACGGGGACAGGGTTTGAACACTGAAGCTTTCTTT | CASRRGQGLNTEAFF
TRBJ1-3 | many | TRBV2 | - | TGTGCCAGCAGTGCGAGTCGGGGGACAGGAAACACCATATATTTT | CASSASRGTGNTIYF
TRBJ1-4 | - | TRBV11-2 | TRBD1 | TGCGCCAGCAGCTATCCCGGGACAGGGGATGAAAAACTGTTTTTT | CASSYPGTGDEKLFF
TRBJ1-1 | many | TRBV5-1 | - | TGCGCCAGCACTACCGGTTTTGGGGGTGACACTGAAGCTTTCTTT | CASTTGFGGDTEAFF
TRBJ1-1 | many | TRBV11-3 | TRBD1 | TGTGCCAGCAGCCCAAATCTGGGACAGCCACTGAACACTGAAGCTTTCTTT | CASSPNLGQPLNTEAFF
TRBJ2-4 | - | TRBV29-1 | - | TGCAGCGTTGGAGACGGCAAAAACATTCAGTACTTC | CSVGDGKNIQYF
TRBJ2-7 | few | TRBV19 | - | TGTGCCAGTAGTGCCCAAGGGGGAAGGCCCTACGAGCAGTACTTC | CASSAQGGRPYEQYF
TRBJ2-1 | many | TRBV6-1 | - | TGTGCCAGCAGAAGAGACCAGAGCTCCTACAATGAGCAGTTCTTC | CASRRDQSSYNEQFF
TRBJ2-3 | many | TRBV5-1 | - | TGCGCCAGCAGCTTGGAAGCAGGTTCGGATACGCAGTATTTT | CASSLEAGSDTQYF
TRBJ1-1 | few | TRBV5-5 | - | TGTGCCAGCACCCAGGGGTGGGACACTGAAGCTTTCTTT | CASTQGWDTEAFF
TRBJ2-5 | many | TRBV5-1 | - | TGCGCCAGCAGCTTGGGGGCTAGCAGCCAAGAGACCCAGTACTTC | CASSLGASSQETQYF
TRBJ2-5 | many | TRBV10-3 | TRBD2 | TGTGCCATGGGAGAGCGGGAGGGGAAACAAGAGACCCAGTACTTC | CAMGEREGKQETQYF
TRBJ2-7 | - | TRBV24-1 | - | TGTGCCACCAGTGAGAGGGGGAGGCCCTACGAGCAGTACTTC | CATSERGRPYEQYF
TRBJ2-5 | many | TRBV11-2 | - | TGTGCCAGCAGCTTAGATTTGGTAGAGGAGACCCAGTACTTC | CASSLDLVEETQYF
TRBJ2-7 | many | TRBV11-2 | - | TGTGCCAGCAGCATCTCCTACGAGCAGTACTTC | CASSISYEQYF
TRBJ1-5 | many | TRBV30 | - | TGTGCCTGGAGTGTTGGAATCAGAAATCAGCCCCAGCATTTT | CAWSVGIRNQPQHF
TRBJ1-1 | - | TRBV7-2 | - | TGTGCCAGCAGCTTCACTGGGGTCGTCCCTGAAGCTTTCTTT | CASSFTGVVPEAFF
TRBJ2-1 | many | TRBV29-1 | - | TGCAGCGTTGAAGTCCCCTTTGGGTCGCCGGGGGATGAGCAGTTCTTC | CSVEVPFGSPGDEQFF
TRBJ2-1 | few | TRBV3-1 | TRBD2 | TGTGCCAGCAGCGATCTAGCGGGAGTGACCTACAATGAGCAGTTCTTC | CASSDLAGVTYNEQFF
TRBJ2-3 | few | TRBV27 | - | TGTGCCAGCAGTTTAGTCCCGGGACCTCCCGCAGATACGCAGTATTTT | CASSLVPGPPADTQYF
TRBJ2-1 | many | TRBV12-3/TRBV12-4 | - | TGTGCCAGCAGACATGGACCCTGGCTCCTCGGAAGCTCCTACAATGAGCAGTTCTTC | CASRHGPWLLGSSYNEQFF
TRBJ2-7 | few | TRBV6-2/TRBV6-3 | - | TGTGCCAGCAGACCCGGACACCCCTACGAGCAGTACTTC | CASRPGHPYEQYF
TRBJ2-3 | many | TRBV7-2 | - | TGTGCCAGCAGCTTCGGGCGACCGCGCACAGATACGCAGTATTTT | CASSFGRPRTDTQYF
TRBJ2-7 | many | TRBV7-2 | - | TGTGCCAGCACCTTACGAGGCTACGAGCAGTACTTC | CASTLRGYEQYF
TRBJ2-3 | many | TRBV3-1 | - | TGTGCCAGCAGCCAAGGTCGAGTATGGGTCCCAGATACGCAGTATTTT | CASSQGRVWVPDTQYF
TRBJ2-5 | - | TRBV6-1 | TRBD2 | TGTGCCAGCACCCGACGGAGCGGGAGGGCCGAGGAGGCCCAGTACTTC | CASTRRSGRAEEAQYF
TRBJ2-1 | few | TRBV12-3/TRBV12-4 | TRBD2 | TGTGCCAGCACCTTAGCGGGAGAGGCCTACAATGAGCAGTTCTTC | CASTLAGEAYNEQFF
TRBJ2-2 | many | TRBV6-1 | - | TGTGCCAGCAGAACTTCAAAGGGGGAGGGGCTGTTTTTT | CASRTSKGEGLFF
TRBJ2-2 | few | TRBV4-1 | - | TGCGCCAGCAGCATAGCGATCACCGGGGAGCTGTTTTTT | CASSIAITGELFF
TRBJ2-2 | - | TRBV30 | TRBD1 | TGTGCCTGGAGTACCACTCGGGACAGGCAGAACACCGGGGAGCTGTTTTTT | CAWSTTRDRQNTGELFF
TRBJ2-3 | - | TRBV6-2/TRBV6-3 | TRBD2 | TGTGCCAGCAGTTACGGGGGGGGGGGTTTCACAGATACGCAGTATTTT | CASSYGGGGFTDTQYF
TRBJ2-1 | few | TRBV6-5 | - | TGTGCCAGCAGTTACTTCCGCCAGTTCAATGAGCAGTTCTTC | CASSYFRQFNEQFF
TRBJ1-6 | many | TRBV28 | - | TGTGCCAGCAGTTTAATGCCACGTTCGGTGGATTCACCCCTCCACTTT | CASSLMPRSVDSPLHF
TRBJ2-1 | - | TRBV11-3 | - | TGTGCCAGCAAATCGGTGGCGGAGCAGTTCTTC | CASKSVAEQFF
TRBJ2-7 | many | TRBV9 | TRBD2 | TGTGCCAGCAGCGTCCTAGCGGGAGGGGAGCAGTACTTC | CASSVLAGGEQYF
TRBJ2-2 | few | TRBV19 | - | TGTGCCAGTAGTGACCAGCCCACCGGGGAGCTGTTTTTT | CASSDQPTGELFF
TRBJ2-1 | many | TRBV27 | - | TGTGCCAGCAGTCGCTGGGGGGCCATAGATTACAATGAGCAGTTCTTC | CASSRWGAIDYNEQFF
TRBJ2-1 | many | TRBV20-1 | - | TGCAGTGCCCGAACGGAAGGTAGAGGTGAGCAGTTCTTC | CSARTEGRGEQFF
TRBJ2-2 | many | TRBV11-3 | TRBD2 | TGTGCCAGCAGCTTAGACCTAGCGGGAGTGAGCACCGGGGAGCTGTTTTTT | CASSLDLAGVSTGELFF
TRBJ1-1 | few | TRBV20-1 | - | TGCAGTGCTGACCAAAACACTGAAGCTTTCTTT | CSADQNTEAFF
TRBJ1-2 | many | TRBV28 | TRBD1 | TGTGCCAGCAGGCCCGGGACAGCCAGCTATGGCTACACCTTC | CASRPGTASYGYTF
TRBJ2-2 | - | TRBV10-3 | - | TGTGCCATCACTGGGAACACCGGGGAGCTGTTTTTT | CAITGNTGELFF